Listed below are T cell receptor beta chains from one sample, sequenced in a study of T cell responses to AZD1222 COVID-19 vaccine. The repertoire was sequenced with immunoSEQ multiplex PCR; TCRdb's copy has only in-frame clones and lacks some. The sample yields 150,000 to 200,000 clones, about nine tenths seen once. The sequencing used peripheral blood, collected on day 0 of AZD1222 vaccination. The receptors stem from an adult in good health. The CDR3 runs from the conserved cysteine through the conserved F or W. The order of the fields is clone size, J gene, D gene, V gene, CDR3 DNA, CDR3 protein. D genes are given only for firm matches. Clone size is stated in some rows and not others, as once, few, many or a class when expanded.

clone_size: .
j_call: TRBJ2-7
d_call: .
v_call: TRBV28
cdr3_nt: TGTGCCAGCAGCGTAGGGCCCTCCTACGAGCAGTACTTC
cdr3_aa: CASSVGPSYEQYF

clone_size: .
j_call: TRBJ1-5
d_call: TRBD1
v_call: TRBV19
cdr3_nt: TGTGCCAGTAGCCTCCGGGACAGGGGAAATCAGCCCCAGCATTTT
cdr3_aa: CASSLRDRGNQPQHF

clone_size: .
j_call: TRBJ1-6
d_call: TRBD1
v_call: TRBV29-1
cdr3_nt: TGCAGCGTTCAGACAGGGCCCTCCTATAATTCACCCCTCCACTTT
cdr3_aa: CSVQTGPSYNSPLHF

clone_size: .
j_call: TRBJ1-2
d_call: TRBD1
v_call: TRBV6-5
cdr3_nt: TGTGCCAGCAGTCCCGACAGGGAGTATGGCTACACCTTC
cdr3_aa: CASSPDREYGYTF

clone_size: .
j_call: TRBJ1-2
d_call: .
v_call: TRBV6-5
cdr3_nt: TGTGCCAGCAGCCACAGTGGGTCCGGGGGCTATGGCTACACCTTC
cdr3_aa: CASSHSGSGGYGYTF

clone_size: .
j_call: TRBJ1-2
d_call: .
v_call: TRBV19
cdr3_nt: TGTGCCAGTAACATCATTGACGGTAACTATGGCTACACCTTC
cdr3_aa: CASNIIDGNYGYTF

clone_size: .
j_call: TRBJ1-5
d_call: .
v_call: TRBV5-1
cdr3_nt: TGCGCCAGCAGCTTGGGGGACGGTAGCAATCAGCCCCAGCATTTT
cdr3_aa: CASSLGDGSNQPQHF

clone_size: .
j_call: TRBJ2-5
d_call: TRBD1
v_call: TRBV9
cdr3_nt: TGTGCCAGCAGCTCGGGAACAGGGGGGTTCCAAGAGACCCAGTACTTC
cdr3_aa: CASSSGTGGFQETQYF

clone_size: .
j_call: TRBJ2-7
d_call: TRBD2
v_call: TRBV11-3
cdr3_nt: TGTGCCAGCAGCTTGGGGGGGACTAGCGGAAAACCGACCTACGAGCAGTACTTC
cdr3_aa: CASSLGGTSGKPTYEQYF

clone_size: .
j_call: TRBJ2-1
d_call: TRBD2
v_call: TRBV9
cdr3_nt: TGTGCCAGCCAGGAGGGGACTAGCGGGACCAATGAGCAGTTCTTC
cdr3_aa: CASQEGTSGTNEQFF

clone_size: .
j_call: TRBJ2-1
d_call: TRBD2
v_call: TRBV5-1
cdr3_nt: TGCGCCAGCAGTTACACTAGCGGGGGACGTAATGAGCAGTTCTTC
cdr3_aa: CASSYTSGGRNEQFF

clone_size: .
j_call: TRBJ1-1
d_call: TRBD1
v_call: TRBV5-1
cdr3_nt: TGCGCCAGCAGCTGGGGTGGGACAGGGTATAATATTGGTGAAGCTTTCTTT
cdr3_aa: CASSWGGTGYNIGEAFF

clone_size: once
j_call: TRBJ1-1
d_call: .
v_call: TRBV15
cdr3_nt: TGTGCCACCAGCCGCGACTATTCGGGCACTGAAGCTTTCTTT
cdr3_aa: CATSRDYSGTEAFF

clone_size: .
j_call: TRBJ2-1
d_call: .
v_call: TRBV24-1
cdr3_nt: TGTGCCACCAGTGAGGAGGAGAGAGCGGAGCAGTTCTTC
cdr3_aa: CATSEEERAEQFF

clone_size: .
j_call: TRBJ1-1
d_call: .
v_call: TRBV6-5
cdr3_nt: TGTGCCAGCAGTTATTTGCGGGGGAACACTGAAGCTTTCTTT
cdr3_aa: CASSYLRGNTEAFF

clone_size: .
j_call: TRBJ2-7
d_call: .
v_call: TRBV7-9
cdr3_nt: TGTGCCAGCAGCCGGACAGCCTACGAGCAGTACTTC
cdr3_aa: CASSRTAYEQYF

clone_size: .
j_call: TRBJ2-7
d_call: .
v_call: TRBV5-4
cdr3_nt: TGTGCCAGCAGCTCTAGGCTGAGGACAGACTACGAGCAGTACTTC
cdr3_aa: CASSSRLRTDYEQYF

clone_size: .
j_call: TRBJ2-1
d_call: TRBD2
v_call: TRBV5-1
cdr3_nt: TGCGCCAGCAGCTTGGTGGCTAGCGGTTGGGGGAATGAGCAGTTCTTC
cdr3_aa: CASSLVASGWGNEQFF